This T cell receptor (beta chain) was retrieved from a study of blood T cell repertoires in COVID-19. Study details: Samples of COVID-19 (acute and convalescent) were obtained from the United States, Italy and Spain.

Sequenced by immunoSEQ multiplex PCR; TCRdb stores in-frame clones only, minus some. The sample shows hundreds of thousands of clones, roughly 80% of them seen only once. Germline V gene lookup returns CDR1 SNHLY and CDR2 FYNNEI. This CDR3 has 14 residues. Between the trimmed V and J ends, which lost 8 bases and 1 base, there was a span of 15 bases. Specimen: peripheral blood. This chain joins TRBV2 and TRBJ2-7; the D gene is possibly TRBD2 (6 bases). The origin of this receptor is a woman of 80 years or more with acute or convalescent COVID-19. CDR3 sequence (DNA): TGTGCCAGCCAGGGACTCCTATCGTCCTACGAGCAGTACTTC. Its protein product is CASQGLLSSYEQYF.